This T cell receptor (beta chain) was profiled in a study of radiation and T cells in renal cell carcinoma. Repertoires were generated with immunoSEQ multiplex PCR, while TCRdb's copy carries only in-frame clones and drops some. The sample yields roughly 130,000 clones, about 81% seen once. The CDR3 is 13 amino acids. V shed 4 bases, J shed 4 bases, and the junction held 4 bases outside the gene matches. The germline V gene encodes CDR1 SGHRS and CDR2 YFSETQ. Study-wide findings and caveats: From baseline, blood top tumor clonotypes peaked at 2 weeks post-radiation.

The time point was: blood 2 weeks post-SBRT. Treatment of the sample: 15 Gy SBRT to primary tumor, nephrectomy 4 weeks later. This clone was seen only a few times. Its antigen remains unidentified. The sample in question was blood, obtained from a patient whose treatment included radiotherapy and nephrectomy. V usage is TRBV5-1 and J usage is TRBJ1-1; 7 bases line up with TRBD1. This clonotype was sampled from a woman aged 60 to 75 with renal cell carcinoma. The CDR3 coding sequence is TGCGCCAGCAGCAGACAGGGAGGCACTGAAGCTTTCTTT. As protein: CASSRQGGTEAFF. The entire variable domain, with the rest obtained from reference TRBV5-1 and TRBJ1-1, is as follows: KAGVTQTPRYLIKTRGQQVTLSCSPISGHRSVSWYQQTPGQGLQFLFEYFSETQRNKGNFPGRFSGRQFSNSRSEMNVSTLELGDSALYLCASSRQGGTEAFFGQGTRLTVV.